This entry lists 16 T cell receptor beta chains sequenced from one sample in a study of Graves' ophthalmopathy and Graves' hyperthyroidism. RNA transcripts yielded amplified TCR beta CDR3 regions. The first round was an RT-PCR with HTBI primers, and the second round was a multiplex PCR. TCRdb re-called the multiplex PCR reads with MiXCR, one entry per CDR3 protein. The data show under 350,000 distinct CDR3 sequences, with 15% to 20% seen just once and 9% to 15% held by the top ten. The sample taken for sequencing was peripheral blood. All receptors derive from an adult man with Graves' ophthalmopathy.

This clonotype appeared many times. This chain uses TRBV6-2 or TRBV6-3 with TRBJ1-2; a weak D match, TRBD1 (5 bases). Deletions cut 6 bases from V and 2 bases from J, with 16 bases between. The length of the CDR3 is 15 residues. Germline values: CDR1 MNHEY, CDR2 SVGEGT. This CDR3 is CASREFGRENYGYTF. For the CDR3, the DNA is TGTGCCAGCAGAGAGTTCGGCAGGGAGAACTATGGCTACACCTTC.

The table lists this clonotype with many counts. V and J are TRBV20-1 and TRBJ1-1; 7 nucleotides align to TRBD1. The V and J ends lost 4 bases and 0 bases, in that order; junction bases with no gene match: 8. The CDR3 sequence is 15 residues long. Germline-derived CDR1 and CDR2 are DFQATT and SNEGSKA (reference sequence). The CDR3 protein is CSATPYGTVNTEAFF. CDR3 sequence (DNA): TGCAGTGCTACTCCCTACGGGACAGTGAACACTGAAGCTTTCTTT.

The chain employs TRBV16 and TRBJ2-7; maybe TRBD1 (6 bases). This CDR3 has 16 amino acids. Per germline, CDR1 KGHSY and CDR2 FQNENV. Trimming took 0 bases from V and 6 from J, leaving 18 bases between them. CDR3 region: CASSQSGTNYKCEQYF. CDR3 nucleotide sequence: TGTGCCAGCAGCCAATCCGGGACAAATTATAAGTGCGAGCAGTACTTC. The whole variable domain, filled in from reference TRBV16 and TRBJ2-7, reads GEEVAQTPKHLVRGEGQKAKLYCAPIKGHSYVFWYQQVLKNEFKFLISFQNENVFDETGMPKERFSAKCLPNSPCSLEIQATKLEDSAVYFCASSQSGTNYKCEQYFGPGTRLTVT.

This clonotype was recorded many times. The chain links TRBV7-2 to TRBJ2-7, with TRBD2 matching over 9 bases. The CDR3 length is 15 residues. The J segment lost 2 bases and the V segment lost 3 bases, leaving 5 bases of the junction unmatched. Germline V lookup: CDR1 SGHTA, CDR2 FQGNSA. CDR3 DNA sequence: TGTGCCAGCAGCTTCAGCGGGGGGCCAACCTACGAGCAGTACTTC. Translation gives CASSFSGGPTYEQYF.

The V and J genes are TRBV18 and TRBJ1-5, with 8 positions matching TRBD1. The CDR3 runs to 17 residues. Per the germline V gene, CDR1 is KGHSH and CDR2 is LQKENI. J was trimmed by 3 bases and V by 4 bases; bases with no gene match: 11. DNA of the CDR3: TGTGCCAGCTCACTCCAACCGGGACAGGCCGACAATCAGCCCCAGCATTTT. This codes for CASSLQPGQADNQPQHF.

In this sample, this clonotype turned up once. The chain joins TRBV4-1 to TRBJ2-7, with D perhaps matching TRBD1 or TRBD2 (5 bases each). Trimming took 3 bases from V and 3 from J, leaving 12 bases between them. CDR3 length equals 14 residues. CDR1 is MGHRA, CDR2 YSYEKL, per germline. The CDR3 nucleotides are TGCGCCAGCAGCCACCCGGGACGGTACTACGAGCAGTACTTC. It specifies CASSHPGRYYEQYF.

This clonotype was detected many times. The CDR3 spells CASSFQGASYGYTF. The DNA of the CDR3 is TGTGCCAGCAGTTTCCAGGGGGCCAGCTATGGCTACACCTTC. The V gene is TRBV28, the J gene TRBJ1-2, with 8 bases fitting TRBD1. The CDR3 spans 14 residues. CDR1 MDHEN and CDR2 SYDVKM come from the germline V gene. With 3 bases clipped from V and 4 bases from J, the junction kept 4 bases outside the gene matches.

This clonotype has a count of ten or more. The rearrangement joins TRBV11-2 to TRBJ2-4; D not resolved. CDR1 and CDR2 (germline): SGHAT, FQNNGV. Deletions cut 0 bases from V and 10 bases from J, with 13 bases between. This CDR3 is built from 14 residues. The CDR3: CASSLEAGTGIQYF. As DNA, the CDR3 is TGTGCCAGCAGCTTAGAGGCCGGTACCGGTATTCAGTACTTC.

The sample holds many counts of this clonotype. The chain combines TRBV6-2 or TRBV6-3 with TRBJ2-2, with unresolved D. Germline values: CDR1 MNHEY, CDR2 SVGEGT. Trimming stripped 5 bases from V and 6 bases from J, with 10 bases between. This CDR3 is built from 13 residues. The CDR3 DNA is TGTGCCAGCAGTCAAACTTCCCCCGGGGAGCTGTTTTTT. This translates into CASSQTSPGELFF.

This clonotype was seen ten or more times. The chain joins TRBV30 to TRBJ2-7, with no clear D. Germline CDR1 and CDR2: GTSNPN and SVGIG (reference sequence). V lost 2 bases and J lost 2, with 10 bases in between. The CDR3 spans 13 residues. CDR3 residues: CAWSLGGTYEQYF. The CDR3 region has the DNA TGTGCCTGGAGTTTGGGCGGTACCTACGAGCAGTACTTC.

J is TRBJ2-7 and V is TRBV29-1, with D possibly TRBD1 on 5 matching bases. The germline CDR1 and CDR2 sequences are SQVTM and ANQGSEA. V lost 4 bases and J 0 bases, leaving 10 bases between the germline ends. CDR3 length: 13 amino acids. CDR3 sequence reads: CSVAGWSSYEQYF. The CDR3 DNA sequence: TGCAGCGTTGCAGGGTGGAGCTCCTACGAGCAGTACTTC.

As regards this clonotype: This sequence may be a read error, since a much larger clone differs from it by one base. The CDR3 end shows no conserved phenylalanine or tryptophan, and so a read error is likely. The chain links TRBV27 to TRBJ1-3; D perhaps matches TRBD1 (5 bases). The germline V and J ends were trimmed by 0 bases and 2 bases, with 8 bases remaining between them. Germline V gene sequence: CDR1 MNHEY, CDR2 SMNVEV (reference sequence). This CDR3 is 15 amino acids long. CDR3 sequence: CASSLSSRAGNTIYL. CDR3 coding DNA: TGTGCCAGCAGTTTATCGAGCAGGGCTGGAAACACCATATATTTG.

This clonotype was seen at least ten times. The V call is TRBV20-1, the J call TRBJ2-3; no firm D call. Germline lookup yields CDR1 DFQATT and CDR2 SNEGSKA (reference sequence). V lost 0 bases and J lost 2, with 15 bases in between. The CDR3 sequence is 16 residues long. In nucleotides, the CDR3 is TGCAGTGCTAGAGATGGAAGGGCGGCGACCACAGATACGCAGTATTTT. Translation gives CSARDGRAATTDTQYF.

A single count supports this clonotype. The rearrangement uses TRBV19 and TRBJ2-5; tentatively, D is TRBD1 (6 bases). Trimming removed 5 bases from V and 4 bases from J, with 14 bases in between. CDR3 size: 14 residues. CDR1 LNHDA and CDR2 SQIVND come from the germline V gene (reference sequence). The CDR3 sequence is CASSLDRRRETQYF. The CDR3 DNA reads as TGTGCCAGTAGTCTCGACAGGAGGAGAGAGACCCAGTACTTC.

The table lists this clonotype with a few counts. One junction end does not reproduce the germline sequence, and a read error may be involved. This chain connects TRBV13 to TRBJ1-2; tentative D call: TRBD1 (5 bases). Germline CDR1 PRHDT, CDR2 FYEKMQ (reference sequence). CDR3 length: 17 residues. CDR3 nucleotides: TGTGCCAGCAGCGCCCCGGGGCAGATAGGGGAACGTGGTGGCTACATCTTC. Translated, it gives CASSAPGQIGERGGYIF.

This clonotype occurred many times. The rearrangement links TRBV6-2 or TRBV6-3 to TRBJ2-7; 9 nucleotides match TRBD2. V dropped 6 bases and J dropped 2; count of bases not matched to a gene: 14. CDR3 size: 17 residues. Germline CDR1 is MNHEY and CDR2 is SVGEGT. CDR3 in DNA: TGTGCCAGCAGGGTCGGACTAGCGAGAGAAAAGCCCTACGAGCAGTACTTC. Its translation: CASRVGLAREKPYEQYF.